A single sample is the source of the 3 T cell receptor beta chains below, sequenced in a study of spatial heterogeneity in lung cancer. Time point described: sample taken at primary tumor resection. Via MiXCR, TCRdb re-called the 5' RACE reads, giving one row per CDR3 protein. The data hold about 48,000 distinct CDR3 sequences, with approximately 5.7% observed a single time. The source was PBMCs, collected at surgery. The receptor source for this set is a male donor with early-stage non-small cell lung cancer.

This clonotype was detected many times. The CDR3 region has the DNA TGTGCCAGCAGATTGGACCGCTTTAGCAATCAGCCCCAGCATTTT. Protein: CASRLDRFSNQPQHF. The genes are TRBV28 and TRBJ1-5; D is ambiguous. CDR3 size: 15 residues. CDR1 is MDHEN, CDR2 SYDVKM, per germline. Between the trimmed V and J ends, which lost 6 bases and 0 bases, there was a span of 12 bases.

This clonotype was found many times. The chain carries TRBV5-1 and TRBJ2-6; tentatively, D is TRBD1 or TRBD2 (5 bases each). CDR1 is SGHRS and CDR2 is YFSETQ in the germline V gene. CDR3 length: 16 amino acids. V shed 6 bases and J shed 2 bases, with 15 bases lying between them. The CDR3 DNA follows: TGCGCCAGCAATGAGGGACCCCACACTGGGGCCAACGTCCTGACTTTC. Encoded protein: CASNEGPHTGANVLTF.

This clonotype was observed many times. The genes are TRBV9 and TRBJ2-1, with 7 bases aligning to TRBD2. The CDR3 length is 16 residues. V dropped 7 bases and J dropped 2; count of bases not matched to a gene: 12. Germline CDR1 reads SGDLS; CDR2 reads YYNGEE. CDR3 DNA: TGTGCCAGCTCCTTAGCGGGCCCTCTAACCTACAATGAGCAGTTCTTC. This codes for CASSLAGPLTYNEQFF.